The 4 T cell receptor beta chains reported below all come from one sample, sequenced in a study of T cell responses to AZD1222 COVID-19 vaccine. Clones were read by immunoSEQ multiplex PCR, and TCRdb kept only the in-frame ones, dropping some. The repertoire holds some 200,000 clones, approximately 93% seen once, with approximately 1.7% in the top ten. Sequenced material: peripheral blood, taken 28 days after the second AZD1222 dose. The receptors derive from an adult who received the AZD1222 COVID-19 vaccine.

CDR3 sequence: CAWRLAGGREQYF. CDR3 bases: TGTGCCTGGAGGCTAGCGGGGGGTCGCGAGCAGTACTTC. The rearrangement uses TRBV30 and TRBJ2-7, with 11 nucleotides matching TRBD2. Germline V gene sequence: CDR1 GTSNPN, CDR2 SVGIG (reference sequence). This CDR3 has 13 amino acids. V gave up 3 bases and J gave up 6 bases; unmatched junction bases: 4.

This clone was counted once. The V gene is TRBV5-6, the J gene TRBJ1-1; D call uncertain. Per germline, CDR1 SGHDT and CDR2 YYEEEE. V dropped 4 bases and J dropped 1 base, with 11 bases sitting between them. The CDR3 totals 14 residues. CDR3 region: CASSPIGPNTEAFF. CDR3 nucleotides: TGTGCCAGCAGCCCAATAGGACCGAACACTGAAGCTTTCTTT.

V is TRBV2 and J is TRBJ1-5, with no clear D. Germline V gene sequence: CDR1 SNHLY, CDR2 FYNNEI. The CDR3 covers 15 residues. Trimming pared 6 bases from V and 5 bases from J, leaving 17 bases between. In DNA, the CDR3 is TGTGCCAGCAGCGCCTTTCAGGCTAGGGATCAGCCCCAGCATTTT. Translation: CASSAFQARDQPQHF.

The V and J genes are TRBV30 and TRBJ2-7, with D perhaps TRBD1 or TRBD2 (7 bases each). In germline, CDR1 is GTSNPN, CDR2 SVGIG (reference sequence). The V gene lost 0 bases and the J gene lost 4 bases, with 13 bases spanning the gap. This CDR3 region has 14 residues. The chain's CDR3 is CAWSVGQGGYEQYF. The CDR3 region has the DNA TGTGCCTGGAGTGTTGGGCAGGGGGGGTACGAGCAGTACTTC.